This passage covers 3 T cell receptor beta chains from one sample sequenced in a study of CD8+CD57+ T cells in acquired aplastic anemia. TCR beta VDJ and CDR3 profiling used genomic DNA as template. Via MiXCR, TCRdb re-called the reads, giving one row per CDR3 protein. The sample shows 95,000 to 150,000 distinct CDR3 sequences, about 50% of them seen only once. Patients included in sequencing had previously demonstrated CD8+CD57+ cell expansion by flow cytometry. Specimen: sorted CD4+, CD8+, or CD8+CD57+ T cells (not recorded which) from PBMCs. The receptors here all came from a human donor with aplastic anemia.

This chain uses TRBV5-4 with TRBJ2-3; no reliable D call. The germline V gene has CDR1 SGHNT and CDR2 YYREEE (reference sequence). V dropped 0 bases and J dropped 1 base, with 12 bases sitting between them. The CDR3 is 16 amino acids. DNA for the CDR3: TGTGCCAGCAGCTTGGCGTCCGGTGGGGGCACAGATACGCAGTATTTT. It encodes CASSLASGGGTDTQYF. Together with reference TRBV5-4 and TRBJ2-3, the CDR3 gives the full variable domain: ETGVTQSPTHLIKTRGQQVTLRCSSQSGHNTVSWYQQALGQGPQFIFQYYREEENGRGNFPPRFSGLQFPNYSSELNVNALELDDSALYLCASSLASGGGTDTQYFGPGTRLTVL.

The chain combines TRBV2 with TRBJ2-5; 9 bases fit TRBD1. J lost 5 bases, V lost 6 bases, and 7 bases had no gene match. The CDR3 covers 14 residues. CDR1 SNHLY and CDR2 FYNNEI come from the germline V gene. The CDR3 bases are TGTGCCAGCAGCGCAACAGGGGGCGGGGAGACCCAGTACTTC. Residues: CASSATGGGETQYF.

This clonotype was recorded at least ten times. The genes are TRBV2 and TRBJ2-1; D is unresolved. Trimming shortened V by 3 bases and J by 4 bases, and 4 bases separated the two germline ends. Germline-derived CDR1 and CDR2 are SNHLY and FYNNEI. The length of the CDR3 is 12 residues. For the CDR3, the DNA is TGTGCCAGCAGTGATGGGTACAATGAGCAGTTCTTC. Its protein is CASSDGYNEQFF.